The T cell receptor (beta chain) under discussion was sequenced for a study of glioma-infiltrating T cells after dendritic cell vaccination. The V and J ends lost 5 bases and 4 bases, in that order; junction bases with no gene match: 3. The CDR3 is made up of 14 amino acids. The V gene's germline CDR1 is SGHRS and CDR2 YFSETQ. This clone was observed once. Sequencing was performed with immunoSEQ multiplex PCR; in TCRdb, only in-frame clones are kept and a portion is missing. The sample has approximately 82,000 clones; 70% to 90% are singletons. The sequence was obtained from a human donor with glioblastoma. The sample consisted of blood, taken before dendritic cell vaccination. The chain couples TRBV5-1 to TRBJ2-1, with TRBD2 matching 10 bases. CDR3 region: CASRGTSEYNEQFF. CDR3 in DNA: TGCGCCAGCAGGGGGACTAGCGAATACAATGAGCAGTTCTTC.